This TCR beta chain was retrieved from a study of blood T cell repertoires in COVID-19. At the level of the study: Material from acute and convalescent COVID-19 was sourced from the United States, Italy and Spain.

This table comes from immunoSEQ multiplex PCR, and its TCRdb copy is limited to in-frame clones, with some not included. Among fewer than 200,000 clones listed, around 88% were seen once. The TCR comes from a woman between 45 and 65 years old in a cohort exposed to, infected with or recovered from COVID-19 (not recorded which). Sequences were obtained from PBMCs or T cells enriched from blood (not recorded which).

CDR3 sequence: CASSIIGQGNGYTF. The CDR3 DNA reads as TGTGCCAGTAGTATCATAGGACAGGGGAATGGCTACACCTTC. The genes are TRBV19 and TRBJ1-2; 9 positions agree with TRBD1. This CDR3 is 14 amino acids long. Germline CDR1 and CDR2: LNHDA and SQIVND (reference sequence). The V gene end was trimmed by 3 bases and the J gene end by 6 bases; junction bases not matched to a gene: 5.